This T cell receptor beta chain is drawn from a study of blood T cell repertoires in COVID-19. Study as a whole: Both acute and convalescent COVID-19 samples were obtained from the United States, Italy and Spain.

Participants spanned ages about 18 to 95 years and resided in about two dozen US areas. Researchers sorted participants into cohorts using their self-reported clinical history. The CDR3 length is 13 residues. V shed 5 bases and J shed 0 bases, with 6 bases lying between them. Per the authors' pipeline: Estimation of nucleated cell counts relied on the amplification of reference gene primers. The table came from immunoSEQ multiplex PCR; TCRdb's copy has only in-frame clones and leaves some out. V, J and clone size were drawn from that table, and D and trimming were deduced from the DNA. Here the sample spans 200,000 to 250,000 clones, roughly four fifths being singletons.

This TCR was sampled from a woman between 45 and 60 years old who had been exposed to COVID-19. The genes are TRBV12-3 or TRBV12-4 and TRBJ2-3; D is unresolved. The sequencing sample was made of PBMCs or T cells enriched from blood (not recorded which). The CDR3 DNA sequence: TGTGCCAGCAGTGTACATAGCACAGATACGCAGTATTTT. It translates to CASSVHSTDTQYF.